The rows below give T cell receptor beta chains drawn from one sample of a study of blood T cell repertoires in COVID-19. Sequencing used immunoSEQ multiplex PCR; TCRdb keeps in-frame clones, though not all of them. This sample has over 350,000 clones; around nine tenths occur once, and the top ten carry approximately 9.3%. The sample taken for sequencing was PBMCs or T cells enriched from blood (not recorded which). The source is a woman aged 45-60 years who had recovered from COVID-19. The conserved cysteine and the conserved F or W are not part of the CDR3 here. Fields, in order: CDR3 protein, V gene, clone size, J gene. Expanded clones are given a class, and other clones once, few, many or no size at all.

cdr3_aa: ASGQNTEAF
v_call: TRBV7-9
clone_size: few
j_call: TRBJ1-1

cdr3_aa: ASSPQGRTEAF
v_call: TRBV11-2
clone_size: .
j_call: TRBJ1-1

cdr3_aa: AISRSRQGEDEKLF
v_call: TRBV10-3
clone_size: .
j_call: TRBJ1-4

cdr3_aa: ASSPEDRPTGYT
v_call: TRBV18
clone_size: .
j_call: TRBJ1-2

cdr3_aa: ASSPQGREQY
v_call: TRBV2
clone_size: .
j_call: TRBJ2-7

cdr3_aa: ASSWGLAGNNEQF
v_call: TRBV7-2
clone_size: few
j_call: TRBJ2-1

cdr3_aa: ASSREIATNEKLF
v_call: TRBV19
clone_size: .
j_call: TRBJ1-4

cdr3_aa: ASSLGTGSGGGYT
v_call: TRBV13
clone_size: once
j_call: TRBJ1-2

cdr3_aa: ASSPDRPYTGELF
v_call: TRBV5-1
clone_size: .
j_call: TRBJ2-2

cdr3_aa: ASSLTSGGLNEQF
v_call: TRBV3-1/TRBV3-2
clone_size: .
j_call: TRBJ2-1

cdr3_aa: ASSNHPSLNQPQH
v_call: TRBV6-2/TRBV6-3
clone_size: .
j_call: TRBJ1-5

cdr3_aa: ASSLGAGQGRDEQF
v_call: TRBV7-2
clone_size: .
j_call: TRBJ2-1

cdr3_aa: ASSSNRDRGSTIY
v_call: TRBV27
clone_size: .
j_call: TRBJ1-3

cdr3_aa: ASSLGAAAVQF
v_call: TRBV5-1
clone_size: once
j_call: TRBJ2-1

cdr3_aa: ASSLGRDRNEQF
v_call: TRBV7-2
clone_size: .
j_call: TRBJ2-1

cdr3_aa: ASSRTRDLRNGYT
v_call: TRBV6-2/TRBV6-3
clone_size: .
j_call: TRBJ1-2

cdr3_aa: ASSHLTGTTEAF
v_call: TRBV4-2
clone_size: once
j_call: TRBJ1-1

cdr3_aa: ASTPPQGSSPLH
v_call: TRBV6-5
clone_size: .
j_call: TRBJ1-6

cdr3_aa: ASSLLGQGPVYGYT
v_call: TRBV5-1
clone_size: .
j_call: TRBJ1-2

cdr3_aa: ASSQQGGITTDTQY
v_call: TRBV4-2
clone_size: .
j_call: TRBJ2-3

cdr3_aa: ASSTSGAGVYEQY
v_call: TRBV19
clone_size: .
j_call: TRBJ2-7

cdr3_aa: ASSYSRDQPQH
v_call: TRBV6-5
clone_size: once
j_call: TRBJ1-5

cdr3_aa: ASSYTGLNTEAF
v_call: TRBV6-6
clone_size: .
j_call: TRBJ1-1

cdr3_aa: ARSGMAGGASYEQY
v_call: TRBV5-1
clone_size: .
j_call: TRBJ2-7

cdr3_aa: ASSRPGGTDTQY
v_call: TRBV2
clone_size: .
j_call: TRBJ2-3

cdr3_aa: ASSPAGVVTGELF
v_call: TRBV7-2
clone_size: .
j_call: TRBJ2-2

cdr3_aa: ASSLRGEQF
v_call: TRBV13
clone_size: .
j_call: TRBJ2-1

cdr3_aa: ASSLSIQPQH
v_call: TRBV7-8
clone_size: .
j_call: TRBJ1-5

cdr3_aa: ASSGGAVNYGYT
v_call: TRBV5-6
clone_size: .
j_call: TRBJ1-2

cdr3_aa: SVEAGDSYEQY
v_call: TRBV29-1
clone_size: .
j_call: TRBJ2-7

cdr3_aa: ASSFEGYEQY
v_call: TRBV7-2
clone_size: .
j_call: TRBJ2-7

cdr3_aa: AWIKDRVRGYT
v_call: TRBV30
clone_size: .
j_call: TRBJ1-2

cdr3_aa: ASSLRPPQGTNQPQH
v_call: TRBV27
clone_size: .
j_call: TRBJ1-5

cdr3_aa: ASSLQGGQPQH
v_call: TRBV5-8
clone_size: once
j_call: TRBJ1-5

cdr3_aa: ASSTSGGRNEQF
v_call: TRBV7-2
clone_size: .
j_call: TRBJ2-1

cdr3_aa: ATSDSPGGITGELF
v_call: TRBV24-1
clone_size: .
j_call: TRBJ2-2

cdr3_aa: ATNAATNEKLF
v_call: TRBV24-1
clone_size: once
j_call: TRBJ1-4

cdr3_aa: ASSPPAVTTEAVNEKLF
v_call: TRBV14
clone_size: .
j_call: TRBJ1-4

cdr3_aa: ASATLGRGGADTQY
v_call: TRBV25-1
clone_size: .
j_call: TRBJ2-3

cdr3_aa: ASSFRIGLAETTDTQY
v_call: TRBV7-2
clone_size: .
j_call: TRBJ2-3

cdr3_aa: ASSPRQGFEAF
v_call: TRBV18
clone_size: .
j_call: TRBJ1-1

cdr3_aa: ASSKVPAGGTNEQF
v_call: TRBV21-1
clone_size: .
j_call: TRBJ2-1